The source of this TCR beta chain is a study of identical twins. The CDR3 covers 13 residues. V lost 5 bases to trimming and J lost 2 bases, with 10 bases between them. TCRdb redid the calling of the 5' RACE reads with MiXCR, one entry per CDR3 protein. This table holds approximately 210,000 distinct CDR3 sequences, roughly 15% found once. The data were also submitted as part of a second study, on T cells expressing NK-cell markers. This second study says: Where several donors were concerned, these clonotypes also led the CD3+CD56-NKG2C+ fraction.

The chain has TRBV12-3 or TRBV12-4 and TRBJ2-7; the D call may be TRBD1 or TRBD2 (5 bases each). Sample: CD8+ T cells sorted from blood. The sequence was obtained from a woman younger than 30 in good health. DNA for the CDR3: TGTGCCAGCAGTCAGGGAGCCCCCTACGAGCAGTACTTC. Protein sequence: CASSQGAPYEQYF.